Described below is a single T cell receptor beta chain sequence and its context. This sample is part of a study of blood T cell repertoires in COVID-19. Study details: Samples of COVID-19 (acute and convalescent) were obtained from the United States, Italy and Spain. PBMCs, B-cell-depleted T cells, or T cells provided the cDNA or gDNA that made up the material.

Per germline, CDR1 LNHDA and CDR2 SQIVND (reference sequence). Trimming left V 4 bases short and J 5 bases short, with 11 bases between. The CDR3 has 13 residues. Authors' analysis steps: Estimated nucleated cell counts came from reference gene primer amplification. Sequencing used immunoSEQ multiplex PCR; TCRdb keeps in-frame clones, though not all of them. V and J calls and clone size are as listed in that table; D and trimming were resolved from the DNA. The data contain more than 25,000 clones, 90% of them singletons. This chain uses TRBV19 with TRBJ1-1; unclear D gene. The sequence was obtained from a man between 65 and 80 years old with active or convalescent COVID-19. Material: peripheral blood. CDR3 sequence (DNA): TGTGCCAGTAGTAATGGTCTCGGTACTGAAGCTTTCTTT. Protein product: CASSNGLGTEAFF. The full variable domain, rest sourced from reference TRBV19 and TRBJ1-1, is DGGITQSPKYLFRKEGQNVTLSCEQNLNHDAMYWYRQDPGQGLRLIYYSQIVNDFQKGDIAEGYSVSREKKESFPLTVTSAQKNPTAFYLCASSNGLGTEAFFGQGTRLTVV.